The clone carrying this TCR beta chain was counted a few times. Trimming left V 3 bases short and J 2 bases short, with 8 bases between. CDR1 is MDHEN, CDR2 SYDVKM, per germline. The CDR3 is 13 residues long. Authors' methods: Reference gene primer amplification yielded estimated nucleated cell counts. The data were produced by immunoSEQ multiplex PCR, yet TCRdb's version contains in-frame clones alone and is incomplete. V, J and clone size are taken as reported in that table, and D and trimming were inferred from the DNA itself. The data show approximately 210,000 clones, roughly 83% seen once. This entry belongs to a study of blood T cell repertoires in COVID-19. Study information: Acute-phase and convalescent COVID-19 samples originated in the United States, Italy and Spain. T cells, B-cell-depleted T cells, or PBMCs supplied cDNA or gDNA.

This chain connects TRBV28 to TRBJ2-7; weak D call: TRBD2 (5 bases). The sample consisted of peripheral blood. The TCR originated in a woman in her 70s with active or convalescent COVID-19. The CDR3 is CASSFGNTYEQYF. The CDR3 DNA sequence: TGTGCCAGCAGTTTCGGGAATACCTACGAGCAGTACTTC.